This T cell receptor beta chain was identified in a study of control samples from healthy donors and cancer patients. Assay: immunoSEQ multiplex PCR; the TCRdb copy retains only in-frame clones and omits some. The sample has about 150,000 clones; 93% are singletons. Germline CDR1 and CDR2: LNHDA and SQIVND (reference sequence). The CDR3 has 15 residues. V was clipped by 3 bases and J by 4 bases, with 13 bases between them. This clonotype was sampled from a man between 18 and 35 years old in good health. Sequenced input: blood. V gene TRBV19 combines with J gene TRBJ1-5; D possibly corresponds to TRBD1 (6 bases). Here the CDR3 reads CASSIYKTGNQPQHF. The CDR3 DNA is TGTGCCAGTAGTATTTACAAAACAGGGAATCAGCCCCAGCATTTT.